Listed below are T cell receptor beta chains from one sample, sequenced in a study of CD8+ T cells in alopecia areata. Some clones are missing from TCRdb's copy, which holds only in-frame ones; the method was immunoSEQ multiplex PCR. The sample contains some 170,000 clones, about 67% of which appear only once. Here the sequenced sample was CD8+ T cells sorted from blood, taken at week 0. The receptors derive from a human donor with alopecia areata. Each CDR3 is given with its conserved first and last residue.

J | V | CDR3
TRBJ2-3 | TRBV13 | CASSSAPGGRADTQYF
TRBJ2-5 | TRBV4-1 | CASSQADTYETQYF
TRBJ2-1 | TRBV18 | CASSPRRAAYNEQFF
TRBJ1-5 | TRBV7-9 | CASSATGVFQPQHF
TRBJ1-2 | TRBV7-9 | CASVDPGTAKTSNYGYTF
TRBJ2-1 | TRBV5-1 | CASSLENRGFYNEQFF
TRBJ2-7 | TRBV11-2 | CATAGGIYYEQYF
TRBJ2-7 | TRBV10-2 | CASSQGLTYEQYF
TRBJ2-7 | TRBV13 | CASSHPGGEQYF
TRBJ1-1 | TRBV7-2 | CASSPVGGTGLAFF
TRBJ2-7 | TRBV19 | CASTVGPGYEQYF
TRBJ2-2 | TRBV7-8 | CASRGAGTANTGELFF
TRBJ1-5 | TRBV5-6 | CASSRAAQGNYQPQHF
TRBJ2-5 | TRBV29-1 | CSVEKGTGERETQYF
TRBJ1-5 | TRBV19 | CASRWGVYSNQPQHF
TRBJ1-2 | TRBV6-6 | CASTPGQGAVNYGYTF
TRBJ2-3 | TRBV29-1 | CSVDRSTDTQYF
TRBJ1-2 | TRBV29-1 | CSVVDRDTGYTF
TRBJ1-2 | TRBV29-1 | CSVDIEGMTGNYGYTF
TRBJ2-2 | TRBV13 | CASSTGRTGELFF
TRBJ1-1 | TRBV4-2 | CASSQDRAGSEAFF
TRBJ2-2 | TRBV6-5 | CASSPRGGELFF
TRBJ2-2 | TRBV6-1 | CATGTYGELFF
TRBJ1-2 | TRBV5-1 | CASSWSGGRTYGYTF
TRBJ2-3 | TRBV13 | CASSLGDTDTQYF
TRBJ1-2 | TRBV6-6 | CASSFGPDGYTF
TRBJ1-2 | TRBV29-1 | CSVEGPGTGGWGYTF
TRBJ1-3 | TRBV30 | CAWRGQVYSGNTIYF
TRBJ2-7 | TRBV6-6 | CASSYSREQYF
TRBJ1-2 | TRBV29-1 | CSVEGGHGYTF
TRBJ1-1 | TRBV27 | CASSLNWGRVDTEAFF